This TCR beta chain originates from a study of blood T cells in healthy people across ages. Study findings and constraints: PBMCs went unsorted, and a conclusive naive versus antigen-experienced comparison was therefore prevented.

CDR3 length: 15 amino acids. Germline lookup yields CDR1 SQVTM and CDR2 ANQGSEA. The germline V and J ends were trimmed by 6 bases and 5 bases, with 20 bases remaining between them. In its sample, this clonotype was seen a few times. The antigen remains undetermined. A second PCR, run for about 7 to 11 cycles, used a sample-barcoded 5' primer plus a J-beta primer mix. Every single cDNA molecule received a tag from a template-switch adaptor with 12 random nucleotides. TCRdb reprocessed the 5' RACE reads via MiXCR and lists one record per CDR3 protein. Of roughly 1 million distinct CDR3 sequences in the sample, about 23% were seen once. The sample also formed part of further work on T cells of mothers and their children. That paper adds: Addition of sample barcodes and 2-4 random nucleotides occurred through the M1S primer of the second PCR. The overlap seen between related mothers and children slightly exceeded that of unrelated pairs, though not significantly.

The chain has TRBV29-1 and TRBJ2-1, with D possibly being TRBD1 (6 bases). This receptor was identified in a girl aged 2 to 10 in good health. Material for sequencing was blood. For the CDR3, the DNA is TGCAGCGTCAGGGCAGGGGTAGGGCTGGACAATGAGCAGTTCTTC. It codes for CSVRAGVGLDNEQFF.